Here is one T cell receptor (beta chain) with its context. Deletions cut 6 bases from V and 4 bases from J, with 10 bases between. Germline loops: CDR1 MNHNY, CDR2 SVGAGI (reference sequence). The CDR3 totals 13 residues. The sample comes from a study of blood T cell repertoires in COVID-19. Background on the study: Spain, Italy and the United States supplied samples that represented acute and convalescent COVID-19. Sources were T cells, B-cell-depleted T cells, or PBMCs; the material itself was cDNA or gDNA.

Per the study methods: Amplifying reference gene primers gave estimates of nucleated cell counts. Generated by immunoSEQ multiplex PCR, the TCRdb table keeps only in-frame clones and is missing some. D and trimming come from the DNA, and the V and J calls and clone size come from that table. The sample consists of over 130,000 clones, about nine tenths of them appearing once. Sequencing used peripheral blood. This receptor was taken from a human donor in a cohort sampled during active COVID-19. The chain links TRBV6-6 to TRBJ1-5; tentative D call: TRBD1 (6 bases). The CDR3 DNA is TGTGCCAGCAGCAGGGGATCAAATCAGCCCCAGCATTTT. This gives the protein CASSRGSNQPQHF.